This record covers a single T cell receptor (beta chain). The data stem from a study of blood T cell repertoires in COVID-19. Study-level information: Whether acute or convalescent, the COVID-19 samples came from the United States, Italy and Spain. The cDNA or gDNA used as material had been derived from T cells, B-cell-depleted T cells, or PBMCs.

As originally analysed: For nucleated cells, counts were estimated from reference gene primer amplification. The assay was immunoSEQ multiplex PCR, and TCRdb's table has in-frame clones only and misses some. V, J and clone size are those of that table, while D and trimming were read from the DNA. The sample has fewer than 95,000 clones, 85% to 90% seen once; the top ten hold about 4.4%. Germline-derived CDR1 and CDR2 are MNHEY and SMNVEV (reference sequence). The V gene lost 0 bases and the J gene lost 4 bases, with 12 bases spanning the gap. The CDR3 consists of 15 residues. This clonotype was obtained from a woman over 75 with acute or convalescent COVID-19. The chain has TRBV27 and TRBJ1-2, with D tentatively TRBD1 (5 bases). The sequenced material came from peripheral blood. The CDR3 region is CASSLSQRDGYGYTF. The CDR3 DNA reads TGTGCCAGCAGTTTATCACAGCGGGACGGCTATGGCTACACCTTC.